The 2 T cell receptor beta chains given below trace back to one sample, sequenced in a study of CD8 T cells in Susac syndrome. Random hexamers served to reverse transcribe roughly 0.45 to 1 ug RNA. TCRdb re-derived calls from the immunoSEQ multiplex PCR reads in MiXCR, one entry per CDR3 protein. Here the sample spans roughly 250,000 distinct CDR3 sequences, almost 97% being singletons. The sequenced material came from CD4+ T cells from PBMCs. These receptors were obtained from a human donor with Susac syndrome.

CDR3 sequence: CASSYGGPLNAFF. DNA of the CDR3: TGTGCCAGCAGCTACGGAGGACCATTGAACGCTTTCTTT. The gene calls are TRBV6-5 and TRBJ1-1, with no clear D. With 6 bases removed from V and 11 bases from J, the gap between germline ends came to 19 bases. Germline CDR1 MNHEY, CDR2 SVGAGI. The CDR3 is made up of 13 amino acids.

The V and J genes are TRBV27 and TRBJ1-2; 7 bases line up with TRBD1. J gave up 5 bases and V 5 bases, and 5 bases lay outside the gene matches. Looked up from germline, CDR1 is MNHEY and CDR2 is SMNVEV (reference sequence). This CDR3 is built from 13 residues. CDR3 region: CASSTQGWYGYTF. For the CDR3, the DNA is TGTGCCAGCAGTACACAGGGGTGGTATGGCTACACCTTC.